The 14 T cell receptor beta chains given below trace back to one sample, sequenced in a study of blood T cell repertoires in COVID-19. TCRdb's table, derived via immunoSEQ multiplex PCR, lists solely in-frame clones and lacks some. The profile shows 240,000 or so clones, 85% to 90% of them singletons. Sequencing was carried out using peripheral blood. These receptor sequences come from a man between 60 and 75 years old with acute or convalescent COVID-19.

This sequence joins TRBV14 and TRBJ2-7; 7 bases fit TRBD1. CDR3 length equals 14 residues. Germline values: CDR1 SGHDN, CDR2 FVKESK. V shed 4 bases and J 3 bases; nucleotides not matched to a gene: 6. The CDR3 loop is CASSRQGVDYEQYF. CDR3 bases: TGTGCCAGCAGCCGGCAGGGGGTAGACTACGAGCAGTACTTC. Full variable domain (rest looked up from reference TRBV14 and TRBJ2-7): EAGVTQFPSHSVIEKGQTVTLRCDPISGHDNLYWYRRVMGKEIKFLLHFVKESKQDESGMPNNRFLAERTGGTYSTLKVQPAELEDSGVYFCASSRQGVDYEQYFGPGTRLTVT.

The chain is built from TRBV7-2 and TRBJ2-1, with 9 bases identical to TRBD2. Unmatched junction bases numbered 11, after V lost 6 bases and J lost 2 bases. This CDR3 is built from 17 residues. The germline V gene encodes CDR1 SGHTA and CDR2 FQGNSA. CDR3 bases: TGTGCCAGCAGTCCCGAGGGGCTAGCGGGGACCTACAATGAGCAGTTCTTC. Translated: CASSPEGLAGTYNEQFF.

The CDR3 DNA sequence: TGTGCCAGCAGTAAACTTCGGGGGGATGAGCAGTTCTTC. Its protein is CASSKLRGDEQFF. The chain has TRBV6-2 or TRBV6-3 and TRBJ2-1, with 7 bases identical to TRBD2. The germline V gene has CDR1 MNHEY and CDR2 SVGEGT. J was trimmed by 8 bases and V by 5 bases; bases with no gene match: 6. The CDR3 length is 13 residues.

The V and J genes are TRBV6-2 or TRBV6-3 and TRBJ2-6; D call uncertain. V dropped 4 bases and J dropped 2 bases, with 9 bases sitting between them. CDR3 size: 15 residues. CDR1 MNHEY and CDR2 SVGEGT come from the germline V gene. Here the CDR3 reads CASSLFSPGANVLTF. CDR3 sequence (DNA): TGTGCCAGCAGTTTGTTTAGCCCTGGGGCCAACGTCCTGACTTTC.

This chain links TRBV19 with TRBJ2-4, with TRBD2 identical over 9 bases. The CDR3 sequence is 16 residues long. V was pared by 6 bases and J by 3 bases, with 9 bases of the junction left unmatched. The germline V gene encodes CDR1 LNHDA and CDR2 SQIVND (reference sequence). As DNA, the CDR3 is TGTGCCAGTAGAGCAAGCGGGAGGAGGGACAAAAACATTCAGTACTTC. Protein product: CASRASGRRDKNIQYF.

This chain links TRBV5-1 with TRBJ2-7; 8 bases are shared with TRBD2. The V segment lost 4 bases and the J segment 0 bases; nucleotides outside the gene matches: 3. Germline assignment: CDR1 SGHRS and CDR2 YFSETQ. This CDR3 is built from 14 residues. CDR3 amino acids: CASSSSGTSYEQYF. DNA for the CDR3: TGCGCCAGCAGCAGTAGCGGGACCTCCTACGAGCAGTACTTC. Based on the CDR3 plus reference TRBV5-1 and TRBJ2-7, the full variable domain is KAGVTQTPRYLIKTRGQQVTLSCSPISGHRSVSWYQQTPGQGLQFLFEYFSETQRNKGNFPGRFSGRQFSNSRSEMNVSTLELGDSALYLCASSSSGTSYEQYFGPGTRLTVT.

The V call is TRBV5-6, the J call TRBJ1-2; D might be TRBD1 (5 bases). Germline CDR1 reads SGHDT; CDR2 reads YYEEEE. The CDR3 has 14 residues. V lost 2 bases and J lost 6, with 14 bases in between. For the CDR3, the DNA is TGTGCCAGCAGCTTACGTGACAGCCGTCATGGCTACACCTTC. Residues: CASSLRDSRHGYTF. Together with reference TRBV5-6 and TRBJ1-2, the CDR3 gives the full variable domain: DAGVTQSPTHLIKTRGQQVTLRCSPKSGHDTVSWYQQALGQGPQFIFQYYEEEERQRGNFPDRFSGHQFPNYSSELNVNALLLGDSALYLCASSLRDSRHGYTFGSGTRLTVV.

The genes are TRBV6-5 and TRBJ1-5, with no clear D. CDR1 is MNHEY, CDR2 SVGAGI, per germline. Trimming left V 7 bases short and J 2 bases short, with 9 bases between. The CDR3 contains 13 residues. The CDR3 loop reads CASNPRGNQPQHF. CDR3 DNA sequence: TGTGCCAGCAACCCGAGGGGCAATCAGCCCCAGCATTTT.

The chain is built from TRBV7-9 and TRBJ2-1, with a possible D match to TRBD1 (5 bases). Germline values: CDR1 SEHNR, CDR2 FQNEAQ (reference sequence). The V end lost 2 bases, the J end lost 3 bases, and 8 bases lay between the germline ends. This CDR3 is built from 14 residues. CDR3 region: CASSLTGFYNEQFF. DNA of the CDR3: TGTGCCAGCAGCTTAACAGGCTTCTACAATGAGCAGTTCTTC.

This sequence joins TRBV5-8 and TRBJ2-7; TRBD1 agrees at 8 bases. Trimming removed 4 bases from V and 1 base from J; junction bases left unmatched: 7. Germline values: CDR1 SGHTS, CDR2 YDEGEE. This CDR3 has 15 residues. The CDR3 here is CASSLGTGFSYEQYF. As DNA, the CDR3 is TGTGCCAGCAGCCTGGGGACAGGATTTTCCTACGAGCAGTACTTC.

The V gene is TRBV5-4, the J gene TRBJ2-2, with 7 nucleotides matching TRBD1. The length of the CDR3 is 15 residues. Germline CDR1 is SGHNT and CDR2 is YYREEE (reference sequence). J gave up 5 bases and V 4 bases, and 8 bases lay outside the gene matches. CDR3 residues: CASSLDRAGTGELFF. The CDR3 coding sequence is TGTGCCAGCAGCCTCGACAGGGCTGGAACCGGGGAGCTGTTTTTT.

This clone was counted only a few times. The chain joins TRBV28 to TRBJ2-7; TRBD2 matches 9 bases. Germline-derived CDR1 and CDR2 are MDHEN and SYDVKM. The junction had 9 bases not matched to a gene; V was cut back by 3 bases and J by 3 bases. The CDR3 sequence is 16 residues long. CDR3 sequence reads: CASSFLTSGPLYEQYF. The CDR3 nucleotides are TGTGCCAGCAGTTTTCTCACTAGCGGGCCGCTCTACGAGCAGTACTTC.

This chain uses TRBV9 with TRBJ2-2; tentative D call: TRBD2 (7 bases). Germline lookup yields CDR1 SGDLS and CDR2 YYNGEE. Trimming shortened V by 4 bases and J by 5 bases, and 12 bases separated the two germline ends. This CDR3 spans 14 amino acids. The CDR3 sequence: CASSHKGGTGELFF. The CDR3 DNA reads as TGTGCCAGCAGCCACAAGGGGGGGACCGGGGAGCTGTTTTTT.

This chain links TRBV27 with TRBJ1-5; the match to TRBD1 covers 11 bases. The V gene's germline CDR1 is MNHEY and CDR2 SMNVEV (reference sequence). There are 15 residues in the CDR3. J lost 7 bases, V lost 3 bases, and 5 bases had no gene match. The DNA for the CDR3 is TGTGCCAGCAGTTTTGGGGACAGGGGGTGGCAGCCCCAGCATTTT. Protein product: CASSFGDRGWQPQHF.